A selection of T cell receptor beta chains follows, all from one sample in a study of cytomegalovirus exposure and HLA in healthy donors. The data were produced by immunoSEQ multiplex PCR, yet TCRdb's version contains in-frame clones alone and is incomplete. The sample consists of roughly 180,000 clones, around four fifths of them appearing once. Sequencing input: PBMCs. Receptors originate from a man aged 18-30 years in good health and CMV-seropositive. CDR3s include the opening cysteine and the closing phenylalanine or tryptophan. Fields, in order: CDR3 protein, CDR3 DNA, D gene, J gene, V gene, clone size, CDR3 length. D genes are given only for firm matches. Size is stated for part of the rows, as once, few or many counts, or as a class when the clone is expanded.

CASSGTGGAKNIQYF	TGTGCCAGCAGCGGGACAGGGGGAGCCAAAAACATTCAGTACTTC	TRBD1	TRBJ2-4	TRBV7-9	once	15
CASSGQAGVRNEQYF	TGTGCCAGTAGTGGACAAGCGGGAGTAAGGAACGAGCAGTACTTC	TRBD2	TRBJ2-7	TRBV19	NA	15
CASSSGQGYNQPQHF	TGTGCCAGCAGCTCGGGACAAGGCTACAATCAGCCCCAGCATTTT	NA	TRBJ1-5	TRBV7-9	NA	15
CSVRGSGNTIYF	TGCAGCGTTCGGGGTTCTGGAAACACCATATATTTT	NA	TRBJ1-3	TRBV29-1	NA	12
CASRPRTALYNEQFF	TGTGCCAGCAGACCGAGGACAGCCCTCTACAATGAGCAGTTCTTC	NA	TRBJ2-1	TRBV2	NA	15
CASSFRRGQGARGNTGELFF	TGTGCCAGCAGTTTCCGTAGGGGACAGGGGGCAAGGGGGAACACCGGGGAGCTGTTTTTT	TRBD1	TRBJ2-2	TRBV27	NA	20
CASSTTGAGANVLTF	TGTGCCAGCAGTACGACAGGGGCTGGGGCCAACGTCCTGACTTTC	TRBD1	TRBJ2-6	TRBV28	NA	15
CASSFGTSGGQGWTQYF	TGCGCCAGCAGCTTCGGGACTAGCGGGGGGCAAGGCTGGACGCAGTATTTT	TRBD2	TRBJ2-3	TRBV5-1	NA	17
CASSLTSGRIFYEQYF	TGTGCCAGCAGTTTAACTAGCGGGAGGATTTTCTACGAGCAGTACTTC	TRBD2	TRBJ2-7	TRBV27	NA	16
CASSLWDRQGAGETQYF	TGTGCCAGCAGCTTATGGGATCGACAGGGGGCGGGGGAGACCCAGTACTTC	TRBD1	TRBJ2-5	TRBV7-9	NA	17
CASSLVAGGTYNEQFF	TGTGCCAGCAGCTTAGTCGCGGGAGGTACCTACAATGAGCAGTTCTTC	TRBD2	TRBJ2-1	TRBV7-9	NA	16
CASSSTGNTGELFF	TGTGCCAGCAGCTCGACAGGGAACACCGGGGAGCTGTTTTTT	NA	TRBJ2-2	TRBV7-3	NA	14
CASSNGTSLGGQFF	TGTGCCAGCAGTAACGGGACTAGTCTAGGAGGGCAGTTCTTC	TRBD2	TRBJ2-1	TRBV2	NA	14
CASSVGLAGGAEQFF	TGTGCCAGCAGCGTCGGACTAGCGGGAGGAGCTGAGCAGTTCTTC	TRBD2	TRBJ2-1	TRBV11-1	once	15
CASSLTPGQGGTEAFF	TGTGCCAGCAGTTTAACACCGGGACAGGGAGGAACTGAAGCTTTCTTT	TRBD1	TRBJ1-1	TRBV6-6	NA	16
CASSTGLAAGNEQFF	TGCGCCAGCAGCACCGGACTAGCGGCTGGGAATGAGCAGTTCTTC	TRBD2	TRBJ2-1	TRBV5-1	NA	15
CASSQEAGAFTDTQYF	TGCGCCAGCAGCCAGGAAGCGGGAGCCTTCACAGATACGCAGTATTTT	TRBD2	TRBJ2-3	TRBV4-3	NA	16
CASTTGRDQPQHF	TGTGCCAGTACCACAGGCCGGGATCAGCCCCAGCATTTT	NA	TRBJ1-5	TRBV19	NA	13
CASREGEGYTF	TGTGCCAGCAGGGAGGGTGAGGGCTACACCTTC	NA	TRBJ1-2	TRBV6-6	NA	11
CASSGLAGFEQYF	TGTGCCAGCAGCGGACTAGCGGGATTCGAGCAGTACTTC	TRBD2	TRBJ2-7	TRBV5-5	NA	13
CSVEWQDTQYF	TGCAGCGTTGAGTGGCAGGATACGCAGTATTTT	NA	TRBJ2-3	TRBV29-1	NA	11
CASSDPRDRGEKLFF	TGTGCCAGCAGTGACCCCCGGGACAGGGGTGAAAAACTGTTTTTT	TRBD1	TRBJ1-4	TRBV6-1	NA	15
CASSLVGGTGELFF	TGTGCCAGCAGCTTAGTCGGGGGCACCGGGGAGCTGTTTTTT	NA	TRBJ2-2	TRBV7-9	many	14
CASSSGGGLPYEQYF	TGCGCCAGCAGCTCCGGGGGGGGACTCCCCTACGAGCAGTACTTC	TRBD2	TRBJ2-7	TRBV5-1	few	15
CASSRTGGDVNEQYF	TGTGCCAGCAGTAGGACAGGGGGCGATGTCAACGAGCAGTACTTC	TRBD1	TRBJ2-7	TRBV28	NA	15
CASWRISSYEQYF	TGTGCCAGCTGGCGGATCAGCTCCTACGAGCAGTACTTC	NA	TRBJ2-7	TRBV7-9	NA	13
CASSQGSGFSSEQYF	TGCGCCAGCAGCCAAGGTTCGGGATTTTCCTCCGAGCAGTACTTC	NA	TRBJ2-7	TRBV4-3	NA	15
CASSPRTGGTHNQPQHF	TGTGCCAGCAGTCCTCGGACAGGGGGGACCCACAATCAGCCCCAGCATTTT	TRBD1	TRBJ1-5	TRBV27	NA	17
CASSWTRYEQYF	TGTGCCAGCAGCTGGACTAGGTACGAGCAGTACTTC	TRBD2	TRBJ2-7	TRBV7-9	NA	12
CASSLDRGVDNEQFF	TGTGCCAGCAGTTTAGACAGGGGTGTGGACAATGAGCAGTTCTTC	TRBD1	TRBJ2-1	TRBV27	NA	15
CASSWRAGSTPHNEQFF	TGTGCCAGCAGTTGGCGGGCCGGTTCCACTCCCCACAATGAGCAGTTCTTC	NA	TRBJ2-1	TRBV2	NA	17
CASSYGQGFEQYF	TGTGCCAGCAGTTATGGGCAGGGTTTCGAGCAGTACTTC	NA	TRBJ2-7	TRBV27	NA	13
CASSVLAGGLGSATAQYF	TGTGCCAGCAGTGTCCTAGCGGGAGGGCTTGGATCCGCGACGGCCCAGTACTTC	TRBD2	TRBJ2-5	TRBV9	NA	18
CASSHSGTGDEQFF	TGTGCCAGCAGCCATAGCGGGACCGGGGATGAGCAGTTCTTC	TRBD2	TRBJ2-1	TRBV7-3	NA	14
CSVESGDYQETQYF	TGCAGCGTTGAAAGCGGGGATTACCAAGAGACCCAGTACTTC	TRBD2	TRBJ2-5	TRBV29-1	medium-sized	14
CASSGQGEEEKLFF	TGTGCCAGCAGTGGACAGGGGGAGGAGGAAAAACTGTTTTTT	TRBD1	TRBJ1-4	TRBV6-1	NA	14
CASRGGMNTEAFF	TGTGCCTCGCGGGGGGGCATGAACACTGAAGCTTTCTTT	NA	TRBJ1-1	TRBV30	NA	13
CAWGGQGDEKLFF	TGTGCCTGGGGGGGACAGGGTGATGAAAAACTGTTTTTT	TRBD1	TRBJ1-4	TRBV30	few	13
CASYGGESDEQYF	TGTGCCAGCTATGGCGGGGAAAGCGACGAGCAGTACTTC	NA	TRBJ2-7	TRBV6-1	once	13
CASSLRAGRSYTF	TGTGCCAGCAGCTTAAGAGCGGGACGGAGCTACACCTTC	NA	TRBJ1-2	TRBV7-3	NA	13
CSVARTEPYEQYF	TGCAGCGTTGCAAGGACAGAACCTTACGAGCAGTACTTC	NA	TRBJ2-7	TRBV29-1	NA	13
CAIKASESTDTQYF	TGTGCCATCAAAGCTAGCGAGAGCACAGATACGCAGTATTTT	NA	TRBJ2-3	TRBV10-3	NA	14
CASSRGLAGVEQFF	TGTGCCAGCAGCCGGGGGCTAGCGGGAGTAGAGCAGTTCTTC	TRBD2	TRBJ2-1	TRBV5-6	NA	14
CATMVGGGYEDEQFF	TGTGCCACCATGGTCGGGGGGGGGTATGAAGATGAGCAGTTCTTC	TRBD2	TRBJ2-1	TRBV2	NA	15
CASSLGLAGGPSTDTQYF	TGTGCCAGCTCATTGGGACTAGCGGGAGGGCCATCCACAGATACGCAGTATTTT	TRBD2	TRBJ2-3	TRBV18	NA	18
CATSRGTGEMNEQYF	TGTGCCACCAGCAGAGGGACAGGGGAGATGAACGAGCAGTACTTC	TRBD1	TRBJ2-7	TRBV15	few	15
CAIGQREGPNEQFF	TGTGCCATCGGGCAGCGGGAGGGCCCGAATGAGCAGTTCTTC	TRBD2	TRBJ2-1	TRBV10-3	NA	14
CASSHNRNYGYTF	TGTGCCAGCAGTCACAACAGGAACTATGGCTACACCTTC	NA	TRBJ1-2	TRBV7-3	NA	13
CASSSGHHYEQYF	TGTGCCAGCAGCTCGGGACACCACTACGAGCAGTACTTC	NA	TRBJ2-7	TRBV5-6	NA	13
CASRQDLAGDYNEQFF	TGTGCCAGCAGGCAAGATCTAGCGGGAGATTACAATGAGCAGTTCTTC	TRBD2	TRBJ2-1	TRBV5-4	NA	16
CASSLDAGTPNGETQYF	TGTGCCAGCAGCTTAGACGCCGGGACACCAAACGGGGAGACCCAGTACTTC	NA	TRBJ2-5	TRBV7-6	NA	17
CASSSGTSGYNEQFF	TGCGCCAGCAGCTCCGGGACTAGCGGGTACAATGAGCAGTTCTTC	TRBD2	TRBJ2-1	TRBV5-1	NA	15
CASSDPRTGGVSEQYF	TGTGCCAGCAGTGACCCTCGGACAGGAGGGGTCTCCGAGCAGTACTTC	NA	TRBJ2-7	TRBV6-1	NA	16